The clone carrying this T cell receptor beta chain was counted a few times. This sample is drawn from a study of early T cells in non-severe SARS-CoV-2 infection. The germline CDR1 and CDR2 sequences are SGHAT and FQNNGV. V lost 1 base to trimming and J lost 3 bases, with 10 bases between them. The CDR3 consists of 14 residues. A single record per CDR3 protein comes from TCRdb applying MiXCR to the 5' RACE reads. The sample carries approximately 66,000 distinct CDR3 sequences, around 12% recorded once. The gene calls are TRBV11-2 and TRBJ2-7; D is uncertain. The clonotype originates from an adult who was a healthcare worker with PCR-confirmed SARS-CoV-2 infection or an uninfected control (not recorded which). The donor label of this sample is uncertain. The sample here was whole blood, taken at baseline. The CDR3 spells CASSLVRRVYEQYV. The CDR3 coding sequence is TGTGCCAGCAGCTTAGTCCGTAGGGTCTACGAGCAGTACGTC.